The 15 T cell receptor beta chains given below trace back to one sample, sequenced in a study of blood T cell repertoires in COVID-19. Assay used: immunoSEQ multiplex PCR; TCRdb lists only in-frame clones, some missing. The sample contains 150,000 to 200,000 clones, 75% to 90% of which appear only once. The sequenced sample was peripheral blood. Every receptor here comes from a woman between 70 and 85 years old with COVID-19, enrolled during active disease.

The chain is built from TRBV18 and TRBJ2-3; 11 positions match TRBD2. Per germline, CDR1 KGHSH and CDR2 LQKENI. V lost 3 bases to trimming and J lost 5 bases; unmatched junction nucleotides: 13. There are 18 residues in the CDR3. CDR3 DNA: TGTGCCAGCTCACCTCGTGTCGGGACTAGCGGTTCGGGAGATACGCAGTATTTT. This gives the protein CASSPRVGTSGSGDTQYF.

The chain combines TRBV5-4 with TRBJ2-5, with a weak D call TRBD2 (6 bases). V lost 2 bases to trimming and J lost 4 bases, with 15 bases between them. The CDR3 totals 15 residues. CDR1 is SGHNT and CDR2 is YYREEE in the germline V gene (reference sequence). CDR3 nucleotides: TGTGCCAGCAGCTTAAGTCTAGCGATTGGAGAGACCCAGTACTTC. It yields the protein CASSLSLAIGETQYF.

This rearrangement joins TRBV7-2 to TRBJ2-7, with 11 nucleotides matching TRBD1. The CDR3 has 15 amino acids. Looked up from germline, CDR1 is SGHTA and CDR2 is FQGNSA. With 3 bases clipped from V and 2 bases from J, the junction kept 3 bases outside the gene matches. The CDR3 loop reads CASSLDRGPAYEQYF. Written as DNA, the CDR3 is TGTGCCAGCAGCTTGGACAGGGGGCCCGCCTACGAGCAGTACTTC.

The CDR3 nucleotides read TGTGCCAGCAGGCGACAGGGGCAGACCGGGGAGCTGTTTTTT. This codes for CASRRQGQTGELFF. This rearrangement joins TRBV7-3 to TRBJ2-2; TRBD1 agrees at 8 bases. Germline V gene data show CDR1 as SGHTA and CDR2 as FQGTGA. Losses at the gene ends were 6 bases for V and 5 bases for J; bases not matched to a gene: 5. The CDR3 runs to 14 residues.

On this clone itself: The same CDR3 is also encoded by other DNA sequences in this sample. The J gene is TRBJ2-5, the V gene TRBV7-2, with 15 bases lining up with TRBD2. The trim removed 4 bases at V and 2 bases at J, leaving 2 bases unmatched. This CDR3 region has 16 residues. CDR1 is SGHTA, CDR2 FQGNSA, per germline. CDR3 coding DNA: TGTGCCAGCAGCTCCGGACTAGCGGGGGGGCAAGAGACCCAGTACTTC. This encodes CASSSGLAGGQETQYF.

The chain combines TRBV9 with TRBJ2-1; weak D call: TRBD1 (6 bases). The germline CDR1 and CDR2 sequences are SGDLS and YYNGEE. This CDR3 is 13 amino acids long. The germline V and J ends were trimmed by 2 bases and 8 bases, with 11 bases remaining between them. CDR3 sequence: CASSVTGQDEQFF. The CDR3, as DNA: TGTGCCAGCAGCGTTACAGGGCAGGATGAGCAGTTCTTC.

This chain joins TRBV10-3 and TRBJ1-2; TRBD1 is a possible D gene (6 bases). Trimming pared 10 bases from V and 1 base from J, leaving 10 bases between. The germline gives CDR1 ENHRY, CDR2 SYGVKD. The CDR3 has 12 amino acids. CDR3 loop: CASGGFNYGYTF. The CDR3, as DNA: TGTGCCAGCGGGGGCTTTAACTATGGCTACACCTTC.

V and J are TRBV11-2 and TRBJ2-7; TRBD1 is a possible D gene (5 bases). Germline values: CDR1 SGHAT, CDR2 FQNNGV. V lost 2 bases and J lost 5, with 13 bases in between. CDR3 size: 14 residues. DNA for the CDR3: TGTGCCAGCAGCTTACGAGCAGGGTCCCACGAGCAGTACTTC. It is translated as CASSLRAGSHEQYF.

This clone was counted a single time. The chain links TRBV12-3 or TRBV12-4 to TRBJ1-5; 8 positions agree with TRBD1. The CDR3 sequence is 13 residues long. Losses at the gene ends were 5 bases for V and 16 bases for J; bases not matched to a gene: 13. The CDR3 spells CASSRQGNPFIHF. The CDR3 DNA follows: TGTGCCAGCAGTCGACAGGGGAACCCTTTTATTCATTTT.

This clone has a handful of counts. V is TRBV3-1 (or the pseudogene TRBV3-2) and J is TRBJ2-7; 8 bases line up with TRBD1. Per the germline V gene, CDR1 is LGHDT and CDR2 is YNNKEL (reference sequence). The CDR3 covers 13 residues. V dropped 5 bases and J dropped 7; count of bases not matched to a gene: 7. The CDR3 sequence: CASSSGGNLEQYF. CDR3 sequence (DNA): TGTGCCAGCAGCTCAGGGGGCAATTTGGAGCAGTACTTC.

The rearrangement joins TRBV3-1 (or the pseudogene TRBV3-2) to TRBJ2-2, with 8 bases identical to TRBD2. The germline V gene has CDR1 LGHDT and CDR2 YNNKEL (reference sequence). Trimming at V came to 6 bases and at J to 2 bases, leaving 2 bases not matched to a gene. The CDR3 loop spans 14 amino acids. CDR3 sequence reads: CASSLAGNTGELFF. For the CDR3, the DNA is TGTGCCAGCAGTTTAGCGGGAAACACCGGGGAGCTGTTTTTT.

V is TRBV5-1 and J is TRBJ2-3; TRBD1 matches 10 bases. The CDR3 has 17 residues. The germline V gene encodes CDR1 SGHRS and CDR2 YFSETQ. Unmatched junction bases numbered 10, after V lost 4 bases and J lost 2 bases. The CDR3 nucleotides are TGCGCCAGCAGCCATCCACTGACAGGGGGCCTCACAGATACGCAGTATTTT. Amino acids: CASSHPLTGGLTDTQYF.

This clone has more than one count but fewer than ten. J is TRBJ1-6 and V is TRBV6-5; 7 nucleotides match TRBD1. In germline, CDR1 is MNHEY, CDR2 SVGAGI. The CDR3 has 14 amino acids. V shed 6 bases and J 9 bases; nucleotides not matched to a gene: 8. CDR3 sequence: CASRTYRGGSPLHF. CDR3 DNA: TGTGCCAGCAGAACCTACAGGGGTGGTTCACCCCTCCACTTT.

This chain uses TRBV28 with TRBJ1-2; 9 bases are shared with TRBD1. Germline values: CDR1 MDHEN, CDR2 SYDVKM. CDR3 length equals 14 residues. J gave up 7 bases and V 3 bases, and 6 bases lay outside the gene matches. The CDR3: CASSLRDRVGGYTF. In DNA form, the CDR3 reads TGTGCCAGCAGTTTGAGGGACAGGGTGGGTGGCTACACCTTC.

The genes are TRBV2 and TRBJ2-7; D perhaps matches TRBD1 (6 bases). Germline V gene sequence: CDR1 SNHLY, CDR2 FYNNEI. V lost 4 bases and J lost 7, with 20 bases in between. CDR3 size: 15 residues. DNA of the CDR3: TGTGCCAGCAGTGGGACAGCTACTGGGCTGGGAGAGCAGTACTTC. It is translated as CASSGTATGLGEQYF. Full variable domain (missing parts from reference TRBV2 and TRBJ2-7): EPEVTQTPSHQVTQMGQEVILRCVPISNHLYFYWYRQILGQKVEFLVSFYNNEISEKSEIFDDQFSVERPDGSNFTLKIRSTKLEDSAMYFCASSGTATGLGEQYFGPGTRLTVT.